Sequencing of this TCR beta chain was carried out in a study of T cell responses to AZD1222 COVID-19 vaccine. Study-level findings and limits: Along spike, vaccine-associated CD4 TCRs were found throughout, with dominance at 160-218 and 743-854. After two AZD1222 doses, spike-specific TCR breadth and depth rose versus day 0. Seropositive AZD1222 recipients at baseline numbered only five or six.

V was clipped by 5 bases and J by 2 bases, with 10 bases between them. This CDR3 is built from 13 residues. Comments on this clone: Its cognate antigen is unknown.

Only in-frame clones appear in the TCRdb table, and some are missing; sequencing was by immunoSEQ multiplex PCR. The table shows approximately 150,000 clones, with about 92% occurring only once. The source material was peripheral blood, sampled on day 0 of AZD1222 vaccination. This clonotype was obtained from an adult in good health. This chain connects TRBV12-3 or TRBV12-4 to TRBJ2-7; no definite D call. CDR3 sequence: CASSARAAYEQYF. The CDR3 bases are TGTGCCAGCAGTGCCCGGGCTGCCTACGAGCAGTACTTC.